Listed below are T cell receptor beta chains from one sample, sequenced in a study of blood T cells in healthy people across ages. TCRdb reprocessed the 5' RACE reads via MiXCR and lists one record per CDR3 protein. The sample has 700,000 or so distinct CDR3 sequences; 20% to 25% are singletons. The specimen sequenced was blood. The receptors stem from a man between 65 and 80 years old in good health. CDR3s include the opening cysteine and the closing phenylalanine or tryptophan.

cdr3_aa: CASSLVSQGMNTEAFF
v_call: TRBV7-9
cdr3_length: 16
j_call: TRBJ1-1

cdr3_aa: CSANRDSYEQYF
v_call: TRBV20-1
cdr3_length: 12
j_call: TRBJ2-7

cdr3_aa: CASSPGPGTGYTF
v_call: TRBV6-6
cdr3_length: 13
j_call: TRBJ1-2

cdr3_aa: CSVGPSGDGAGYTF
v_call: TRBV29-1
cdr3_length: 14
j_call: TRBJ1-2

cdr3_aa: CSVGVGGHETQYF
v_call: TRBV29-1
cdr3_length: 13
j_call: TRBJ2-5

cdr3_aa: CASRKPSGGTDTQYF
v_call: TRBV12-3/TRBV12-4
cdr3_length: 15
j_call: TRBJ2-3

cdr3_aa: CASSLRGLGGGVQETQYF
v_call: TRBV28
cdr3_length: 18
j_call: TRBJ2-5

cdr3_aa: CASSERGGFNEQFF
v_call: TRBV12-3/TRBV12-4
cdr3_length: 14
j_call: TRBJ2-1

cdr3_aa: CASSFFLLRRDRAGANVLTF
v_call: TRBV12-3/TRBV12-4
cdr3_length: 20
j_call: TRBJ2-6

cdr3_aa: CASSLAGGIDEQFF
v_call: TRBV5-5
cdr3_length: 14
j_call: TRBJ2-1

cdr3_aa: CASSLQQGDNTGELFF
v_call: TRBV12-3/TRBV12-4
cdr3_length: 16
j_call: TRBJ2-2

cdr3_aa: CASSLKFAGSGANVLTF
v_call: TRBV5-1
cdr3_length: 17
j_call: TRBJ2-6

cdr3_aa: CASSRLGPAEQFF
v_call: TRBV12-3/TRBV12-4
cdr3_length: 13
j_call: .

cdr3_aa: CASSLREAYGYTF
v_call: TRBV7-2
cdr3_length: 13
j_call: TRBJ1-2